This T cell receptor (beta chain) was obtained from a study of blood T cells in healthy people across ages. Extractions gave at least 5 micrograms of total RNA per sample. The length of the CDR3 is 20 residues. The V segment lost 0 bases and the J segment 0 bases; nucleotides outside the gene matches: 11. Germline loops: CDR1 SGHAT, CDR2 FQDESV (reference sequence). A second about 7 to 11 cycle PCR used barcoded and J-beta primers. MiXCR was run by TCRdb on the 5' RACE reads, yielding one entry per CDR3 protein. The sample records around 780,000 distinct CDR3 sequences, roughly 24% being singletons. Regarding the study as a whole: Those diversity estimates obtained from one million T cells were thought to be underestimates.

To note about this clonotype: Its antigen is still unknown.

These data were also filed under a second study, of T cells of mothers and their children.

This sequence was found in a boy between 5 and 17 years old in good health. The chain combines TRBV11-1 with TRBJ2-6, with 7 bases aligning to TRBD1. Sequenced: blood. The CDR3 coding sequence is TGTGCCAGCAGCTTAGCATTTTCCCGGGACAGAGTCTCTGGGGCCAACGTCCTGACTTTC. Translated: CASSLAFSRDRVSGANVLTF.